Each of the 12 T cell receptor beta chains below was sequenced from the same sample in a study of cytomegalovirus exposure and HLA in healthy donors. With 60 Vbeta and 13 Jbeta primers, the PCR was carried out. Measured with immunoSEQ multiplex PCR; TCRdb has only the in-frame clones, and not every one. The table has tens of thousands of clones, approximately 69% seen once. Specimen: PBMCs. The receptors here all came from a boy aged 10-17 years in good health and CMV-seropositive.

This clone was seen only once. J is TRBJ2-7 and V is TRBV7-8; the match to TRBD1 covers 8 bases. J lost 3 bases, V lost 5 bases, and 9 bases had no gene match. CDR1 and CDR2 (germline): SGHVS, FQNEAQ. The CDR3 runs to 15 residues. The CDR3 loop is CASSPQGAGGYEQYF. CDR3 coding DNA: TGTGCCAGCAGCCCGCAGGGGGCCGGGGGCTACGAGCAGTACTTC.

The chain has TRBV7-6 and TRBJ2-2, with 9 positions matching TRBD1. The CDR3 length is 18 residues. Germline-derived CDR1 and CDR2 are SGHVS and FNYEAQ. V gave up 2 bases and J gave up 6 bases; unmatched junction bases: 13. CDR3 loop: CASSLPGTGPPPAGELFF. DNA for the CDR3: TGTGCCAGCAGCTTACCCGGGACAGGGCCCCCGCCGGCCGGGGAGCTGTTTTTT.

V gene TRBV12-5 combines with J gene TRBJ1-1, with D possibly TRBD1 on 5 matching bases. V was cut by 8 bases and J by 3 bases, with 13 bases left in between. The CDR3 is made up of 13 amino acids. Germline V gene lookup returns CDR1 LGHNT and CDR2 FRNRAP. The CDR3 region is CASSGGADTEAFF. Here the CDR3 DNA reads TGTGCTAGTTCCGGCGGGGCGGACACTGAAGCTTTCTTT.

In its sample, this clone was seen a few times. The chain couples TRBV6-1 to TRBJ1-1; D not resolved. With 2 bases removed from V and 5 bases from J, the gap between germline ends came to 15 bases. This CDR3 is built from 15 residues. In germline, CDR1 is MNHNS, CDR2 SASEGT. CDR3 nucleotides: TGTGCCAGCAGTGAACCACGGGGTGGCAATACTGAAGCTTTCTTT. The encoded protein is CASSEPRGGNTEAFF.

The chain links TRBV7-2 to TRBJ2-7; TRBD2 agrees at 8 bases. V lost 5 bases, J lost 6 bases, and 9 bases stayed unmatched. CDR3 length: 14 amino acids. Looked up from germline, CDR1 is SGHTA and CDR2 is FQGNSA. For the CDR3, the DNA is TGTGCCAGCAGCATGAGCGGGGGCCGGGCCGAGCAGTACTTC. As protein: CASSMSGGRAEQYF.

The CDR3 protein is CASSQERGSQPQHF. CDR3 DNA sequence: TGTGCCAGCAGCCAAGAAAGGGGCAGCCAGCCCCAGCATTTT. The V and J genes are TRBV4-2 and TRBJ1-5; perhaps TRBD1 as D (5 bases). From germline, CDR1 is LGHNA and CDR2 YNFKEQ. The CDR3 length is 14 residues. V lost 0 bases and J 7 bases, leaving 10 bases between the germline ends.

The rearrangement joins TRBV7-6 to TRBJ1-4; D is undetermined. Per the germline V gene, CDR1 is SGHVS and CDR2 is FNYEAQ. The V and J ends lost 5 bases and 2 bases respectively, with 18 bases between them. CDR3 length: 17 residues. CDR3 coding DNA: TGTGCCAGCAGCCCTACGACCACCGGGTTGACTAATGAAAAACTGTTTTTT. It yields the protein CASSPTTTGLTNEKLFF.

Points on this clone: The sample contains more than one DNA sequence encoding this CDR3. The rearrangement joins TRBV29-1 to TRBJ1-5; 8 bases map to TRBD1. Germline V gene sequence: CDR1 SQVTM, CDR2 ANQGSEA. V lost 6 bases to trimming and J lost 4 bases; unmatched junction nucleotides: 5. The CDR3 sequence is 13 residues long. The CDR3 DNA reads as TGCAGCGTCACAACAGGGGGTAATCAGCCCCAGCATTTT. Protein product: CSVTTGGNQPQHF.

This chain links TRBV13 with TRBJ1-5, with TRBD1 as a possible D gene (5 bases). V lost 5 bases and J lost 6, with 11 bases in between. There are 13 residues in the CDR3. CDR1 is PRHDT, CDR2 FYEKMQ, per germline (reference sequence). The CDR3 region has the DNA TGTGCCAGCAGCCTCCGGGGGTTTCAGCCCCAGCATTTT. Its protein product is CASSLRGFQPQHF.

In the case of this clone: A read error may account for a junction end that differs from germline. The V call is TRBV5-4, the J call TRBJ1-2; 7 bases fit TRBD1. CDR1 SGHNT and CDR2 YYREEE come from the germline V gene (reference sequence). This CDR3 region has 16 residues. For the CDR3, the DNA is TGTGCCAGCAGCCTTTCAGGGACAGCACGTCTCTATGGCTACCCCTTC. This sequence encodes CASSLSGTARLYGYPF.

This chain uses TRBV19 with TRBJ2-2, with D uncertain. Germline assignment: CDR1 LNHDA and CDR2 SQIVND (reference sequence). The CDR3 runs to 15 residues. With 1 base removed from V and 5 bases from J, the gap between germline ends came to 11 bases. CDR3 DNA: TGTGCCAGTAGTATAGGCGGCGGATGGACCGGGGAGCTGTTTTTT. Protein product: CASSIGGGWTGELFF.

This sequence joins TRBV5-1 and TRBJ2-7; possibly TRBD2 for D (6 bases). Per germline, CDR1 SGHRS and CDR2 YFSETQ. This CDR3 is built from 14 residues. Trimming took 1 base from V and 3 from J, leaving 11 bases between them. Here the CDR3 DNA reads TGCGCCAGCAGCTTGACGATGGGAGGCTACGAGCAGTACTTC. This gives the protein CASSLTMGGYEQYF.